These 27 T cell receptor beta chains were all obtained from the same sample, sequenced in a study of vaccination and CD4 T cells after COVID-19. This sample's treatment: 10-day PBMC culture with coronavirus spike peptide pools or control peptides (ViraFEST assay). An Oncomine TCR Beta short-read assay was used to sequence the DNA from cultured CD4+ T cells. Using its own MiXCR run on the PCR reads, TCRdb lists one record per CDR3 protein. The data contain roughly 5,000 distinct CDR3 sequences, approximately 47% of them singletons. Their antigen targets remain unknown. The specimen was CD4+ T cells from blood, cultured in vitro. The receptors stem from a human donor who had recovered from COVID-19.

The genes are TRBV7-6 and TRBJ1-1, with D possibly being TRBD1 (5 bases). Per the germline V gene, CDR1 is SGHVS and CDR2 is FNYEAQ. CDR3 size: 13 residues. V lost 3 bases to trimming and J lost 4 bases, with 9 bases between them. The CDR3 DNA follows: TGTGCCAGCAGCTTTGGCCAGGGCACTGAAGCTTTCTTT. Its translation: CASSFGQGTEAFF.

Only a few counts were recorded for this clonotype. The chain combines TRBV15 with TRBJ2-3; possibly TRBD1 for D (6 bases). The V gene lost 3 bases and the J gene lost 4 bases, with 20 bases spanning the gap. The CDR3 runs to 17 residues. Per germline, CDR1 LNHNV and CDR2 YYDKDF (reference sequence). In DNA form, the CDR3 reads TGTGCCACCAGCAGGAGGATTGGGGGCGCCGAAGCAGATACGCAGTATTTT. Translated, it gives CATSRRIGGAEADTQYF. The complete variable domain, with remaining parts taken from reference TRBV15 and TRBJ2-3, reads DAMVIQNPRYQVTQFGKPVTLSCSQTLNHNVMYWYQQKSSQAPKLLFHYYDKDFNNEADTPDNFQSRRPNTSFCFLDIRSPGLGDTAMYLCATSRRIGGAEADTQYFGPGTRLTVL.

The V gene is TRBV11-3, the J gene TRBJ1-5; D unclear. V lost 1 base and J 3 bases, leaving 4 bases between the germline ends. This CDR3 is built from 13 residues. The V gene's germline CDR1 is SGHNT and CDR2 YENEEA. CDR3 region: CASSLGPNQPQHF. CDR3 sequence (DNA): TGTGCCAGCAGCTTAGGTCCCAATCAGCCCCAGCATTTT.

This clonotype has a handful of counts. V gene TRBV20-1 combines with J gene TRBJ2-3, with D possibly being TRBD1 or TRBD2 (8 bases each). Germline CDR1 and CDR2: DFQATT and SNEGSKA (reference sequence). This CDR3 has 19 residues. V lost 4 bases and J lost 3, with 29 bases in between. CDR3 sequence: CSAKPVAGQESGATDTQYF. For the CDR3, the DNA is TGCAGTGCTAAGCCCGTAGCGGGACAGGAGTCGGGGGCTACAGATACGCAGTATTTT.

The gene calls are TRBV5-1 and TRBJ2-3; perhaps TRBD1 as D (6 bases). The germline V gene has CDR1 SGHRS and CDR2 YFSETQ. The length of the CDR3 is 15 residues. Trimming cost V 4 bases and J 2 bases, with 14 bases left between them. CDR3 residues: CASSGTGYFTDTQYF. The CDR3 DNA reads TGCGCCAGCAGCGGAACAGGGTATTTCACAGATACGCAGTATTTT. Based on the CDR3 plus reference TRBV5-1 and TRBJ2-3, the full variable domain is KAGVTQTPRYLIKTRGQQVTLSCSPISGHRSVSWYQQTPGQGLQFLFEYFSETQRNKGNFPGRFSGRQFSNSRSEMNVSTLELGDSALYLCASSGTGYFTDTQYFGPGTRLTVL.

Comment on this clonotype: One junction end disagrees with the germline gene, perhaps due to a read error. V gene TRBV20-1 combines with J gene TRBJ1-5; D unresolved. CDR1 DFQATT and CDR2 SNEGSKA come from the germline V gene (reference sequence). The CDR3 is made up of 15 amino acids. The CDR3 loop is CSARESRYPDQPQHF. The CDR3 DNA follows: TGCAGTGCTCGAGAAAGCAGGTATCCGGATCAGCCCCAGCATTTT.

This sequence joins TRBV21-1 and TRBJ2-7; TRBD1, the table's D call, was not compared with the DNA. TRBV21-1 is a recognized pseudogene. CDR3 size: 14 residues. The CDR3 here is CASSVESGTYEQYF. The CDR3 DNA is TGTGCCAGCAGCGTGGAGTCAGGGACCTACGAGCAGTACTTC.

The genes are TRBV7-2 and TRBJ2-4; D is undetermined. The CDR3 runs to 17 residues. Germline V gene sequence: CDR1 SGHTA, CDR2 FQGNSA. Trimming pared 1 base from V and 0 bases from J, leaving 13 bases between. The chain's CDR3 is CASSLEPFRLAKNIQYF. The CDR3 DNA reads TGTGCCAGCAGCTTAGAACCCTTTCGTCTAGCCAAAAACATTCAGTACTTC. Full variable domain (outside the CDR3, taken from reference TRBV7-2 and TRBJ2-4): GAGVSQSPSNKVTEKGKDVELRCDPISGHTALYWYRQSLGQGLEFLIYFQGNSAPDKSGLPSDRFSAERTGGSVSTLTIQRTQQEDSAVYLCASSLEPFRLAKNIQYFGAGTRLSVL.

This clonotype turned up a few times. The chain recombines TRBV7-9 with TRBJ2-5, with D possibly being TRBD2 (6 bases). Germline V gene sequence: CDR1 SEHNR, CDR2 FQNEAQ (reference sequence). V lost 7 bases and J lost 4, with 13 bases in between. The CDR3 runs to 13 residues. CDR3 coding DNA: TGTGCCAGCATCGCGGTGGGGGGAGAGACCCAGTACTTC. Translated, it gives CASIAVGGETQYF.

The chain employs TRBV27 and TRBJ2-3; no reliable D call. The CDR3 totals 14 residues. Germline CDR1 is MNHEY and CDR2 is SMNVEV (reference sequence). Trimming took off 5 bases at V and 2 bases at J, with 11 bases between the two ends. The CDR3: CASSPAPNTDTQYF. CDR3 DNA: TGTGCCAGCAGTCCCGCCCCCAACACAGATACGCAGTATTTT.

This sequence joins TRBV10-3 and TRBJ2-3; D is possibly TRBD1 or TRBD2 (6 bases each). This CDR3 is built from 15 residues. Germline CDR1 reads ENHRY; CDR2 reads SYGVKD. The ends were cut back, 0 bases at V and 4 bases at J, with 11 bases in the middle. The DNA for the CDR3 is TGTGCCATCAGTGAGTCATGGGGGGCCCCAGATACGCAGTATTTT. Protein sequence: CAISESWGAPDTQYF.

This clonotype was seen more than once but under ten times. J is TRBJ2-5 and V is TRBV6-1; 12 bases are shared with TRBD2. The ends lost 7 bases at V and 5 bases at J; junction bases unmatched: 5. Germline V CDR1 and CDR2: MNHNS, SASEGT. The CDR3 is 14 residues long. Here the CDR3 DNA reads TGTGCCAGCACTTCTAGCGGGGGGGGGGAGACCCAGTACTTC. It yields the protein CASTSSGGGETQYF.

The CDR3 sequence is CSARRGTGVDYNSPLHF. DNA for the CDR3: TGCAGTGCCCGAAGGGGAACAGGGGTGGACTATAATTCACCCCTCCACTTT. The chain combines TRBV20-1 with TRBJ1-6, with TRBD1 identical over 7 bases. CDR3 size: 17 residues. Germline V gives CDR1 DFQATT, CDR2 SNEGSKA (reference sequence). V lost 6 bases and J lost 3; bases outside the gene matches: 14.

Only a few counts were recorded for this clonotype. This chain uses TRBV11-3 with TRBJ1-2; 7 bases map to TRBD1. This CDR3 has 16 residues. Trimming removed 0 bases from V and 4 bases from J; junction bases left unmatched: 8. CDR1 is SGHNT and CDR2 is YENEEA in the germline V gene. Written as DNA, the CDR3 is TGTGCCAGCAGCTTAGAAGGGAGAGGGGGCGTCTATGGCTACACCTTC. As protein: CASSLEGRGGVYGYTF. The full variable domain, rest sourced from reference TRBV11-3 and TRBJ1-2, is EAGVVQSPRYKIIEKKQPVAFWCNPISGHNTLYWYLQNLGQGPELLIRYENEEAVDDSQLPKDRFSAERLKGVDSTLKIQPAELGDSAVYLCASSLEGRGGVYGYTFGSGTRLTVV.

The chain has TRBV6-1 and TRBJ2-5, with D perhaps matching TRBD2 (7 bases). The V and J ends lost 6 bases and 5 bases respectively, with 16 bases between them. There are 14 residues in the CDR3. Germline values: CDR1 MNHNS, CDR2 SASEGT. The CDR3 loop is CASSRLGGVETQYF. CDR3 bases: TGTGCCAGCAGCCGACTAGGGGGGGTGGAGACCCAGTACTTC.

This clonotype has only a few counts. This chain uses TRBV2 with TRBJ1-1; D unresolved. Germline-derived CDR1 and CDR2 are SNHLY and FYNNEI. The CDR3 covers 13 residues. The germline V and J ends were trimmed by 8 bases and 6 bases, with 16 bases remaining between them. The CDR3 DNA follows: TGTGCCAGCGTCATCCGTGAGGGCGCTGAAGCTTTCTTT. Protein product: CASVIREGAEAFF.

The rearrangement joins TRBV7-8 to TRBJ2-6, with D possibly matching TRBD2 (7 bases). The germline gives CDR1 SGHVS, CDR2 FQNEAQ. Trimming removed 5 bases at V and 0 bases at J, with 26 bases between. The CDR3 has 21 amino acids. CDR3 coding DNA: TGTGCCAGCAGCCCCCGGGGGAGGGGGGCGACGCCTAGCTCTGGGGCCAACGTCCTGACTTTC. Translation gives CASSPRGRGATPSSGANVLTF.

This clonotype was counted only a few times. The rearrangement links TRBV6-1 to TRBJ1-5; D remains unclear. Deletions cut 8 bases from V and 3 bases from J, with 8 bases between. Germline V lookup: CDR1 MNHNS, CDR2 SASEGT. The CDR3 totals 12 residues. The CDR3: CASGVYNQPQHF. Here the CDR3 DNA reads TGTGCCAGCGGGGTTTACAATCAGCCCCAGCATTTT.

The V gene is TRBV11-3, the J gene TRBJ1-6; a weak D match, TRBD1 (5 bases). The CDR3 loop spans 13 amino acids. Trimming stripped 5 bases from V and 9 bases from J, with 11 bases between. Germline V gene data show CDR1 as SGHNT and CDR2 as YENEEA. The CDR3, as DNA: TGTGCCAGCAGCCCCGGGACTACTTCACCCCTCCACTTT. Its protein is CASSPGTTSPLHF. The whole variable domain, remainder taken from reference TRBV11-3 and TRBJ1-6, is EAGVVQSPRYKIIEKKQPVAFWCNPISGHNTLYWYLQNLGQGPELLIRYENEEAVDDSQLPKDRFSAERLKGVDSTLKIQPAELGDSAVYLCASSPGTTSPLHFGNGTRLTVT.

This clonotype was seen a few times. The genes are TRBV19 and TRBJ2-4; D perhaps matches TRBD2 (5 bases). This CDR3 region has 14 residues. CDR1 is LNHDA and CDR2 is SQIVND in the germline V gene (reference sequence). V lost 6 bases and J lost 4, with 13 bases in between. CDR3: CASRAPGYKNIQYF. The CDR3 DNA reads TGTGCCAGTAGGGCACCGGGATATAAAAACATTCAGTACTTC.

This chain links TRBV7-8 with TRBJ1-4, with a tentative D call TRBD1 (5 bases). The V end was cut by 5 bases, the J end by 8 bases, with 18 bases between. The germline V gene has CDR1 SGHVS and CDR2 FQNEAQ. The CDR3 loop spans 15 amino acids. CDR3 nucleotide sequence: TGTGCCAGCAGCCCCCAAGGGACCGCAAACGAAAAACTGTTTTTT. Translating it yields CASSPQGTANEKLFF.

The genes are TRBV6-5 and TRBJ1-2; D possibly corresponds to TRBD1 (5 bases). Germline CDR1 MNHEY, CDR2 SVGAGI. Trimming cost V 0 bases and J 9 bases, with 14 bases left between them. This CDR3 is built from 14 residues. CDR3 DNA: TGTGCCAGCAGTTACTCTGGGCAGGGCTGGAGCTACACCTTC. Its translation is CASSYSGQGWSYTF.

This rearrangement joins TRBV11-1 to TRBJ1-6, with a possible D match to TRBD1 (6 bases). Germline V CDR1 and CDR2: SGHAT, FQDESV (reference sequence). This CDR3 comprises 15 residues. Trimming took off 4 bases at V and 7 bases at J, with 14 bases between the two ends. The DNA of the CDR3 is TGTGCCAGCAGCTCAACCGGGACAACCAATTCACCCCTCCACTTT. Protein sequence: CASSSTGTTNSPLHF.

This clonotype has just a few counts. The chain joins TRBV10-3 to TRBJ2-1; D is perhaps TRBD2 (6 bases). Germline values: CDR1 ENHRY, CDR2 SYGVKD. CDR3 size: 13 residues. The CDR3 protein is CATRGTAYNEQFF. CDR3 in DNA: TGTGCGACTCGCGGGACTGCCTACAATGAGCAGTTCTTC.

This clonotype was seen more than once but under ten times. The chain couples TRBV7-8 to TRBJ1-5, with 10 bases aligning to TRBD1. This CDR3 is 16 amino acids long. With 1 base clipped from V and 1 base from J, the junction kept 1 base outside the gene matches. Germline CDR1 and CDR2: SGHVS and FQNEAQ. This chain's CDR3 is CASSLGQGASNQPQHF. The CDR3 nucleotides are TGTGCCAGCAGCTTAGGACAGGGGGCGAGCAATCAGCCCCAGCATTTT.

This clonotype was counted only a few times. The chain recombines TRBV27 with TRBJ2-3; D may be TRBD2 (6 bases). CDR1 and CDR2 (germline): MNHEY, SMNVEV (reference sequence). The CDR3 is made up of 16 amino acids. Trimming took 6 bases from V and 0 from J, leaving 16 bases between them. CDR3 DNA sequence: TGTGCCAGCAGATACATGGGGGGTGATAGCACAGATACGCAGTATTTT. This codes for CASRYMGGDSTDTQYF.

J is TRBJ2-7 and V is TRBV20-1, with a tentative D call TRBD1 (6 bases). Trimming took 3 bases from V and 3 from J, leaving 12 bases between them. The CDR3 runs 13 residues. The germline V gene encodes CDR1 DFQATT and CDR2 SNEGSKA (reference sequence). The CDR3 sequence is CSARVGRGYEQYF. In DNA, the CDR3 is TGCAGTGCTAGGGTGGGCAGGGGCTACGAGCAGTACTTC.